This TCR beta chain came from a study of T cells after posttransplantation cyclophosphamide (TCRdb year 2016). Background on the whole study: Using TRB sequencing, the study followed how the T cell repertoire rebuilt after myeloablative bone marrow transplantation with posttransplantation cyclophosphamide given as GVHD prophylaxis. Public TRB sequences were queried against a database of over 3,000 sequences associated with responses to pathogens, tumor antigens, self-antigens and alloantigens. In 3 patients, up to 3 additional blood samples taken between 2 and 5.2 years after transplant also underwent TRB sequencing, as did pretransplant blood from 4 patients. Antigen receptor sequencing was done on samples from some 34 PTCy-treated patients and from 15 to 20 related bone marrow donors of those patients. Blood from every one of the 30 to 35 PTCy patients who had 1-year posttransplant specimens underwent TRB sequencing. Because TRA and TRB clonality correlated tightly in fewer than 10 samples, the subsequent TCR analyses were limited to TRB only. Results and caveats for the whole study, not just this receptor: At 1-2 months, donor-recipient similarity was low but rose over the first year, and the later blood repertoires were often dominated by donor CD8+ memory clones. The TRB repertoires of T cells infiltrating skin or the GI tract showed only limited overlap with the TRB repertoires found in blood. Across over 40 patients, TRB clonality was highly associated with recipient CMV seropositivity and CMV reactivation, and diversity in PTCy patients was similar to diversity in CNI/methotrexate controls.

Remarks on this clone: What this receptor recognizes is not known. The sample holds no much larger clone one base away, and base qualities are not on file.

Taken from the germline V gene, the CDR1 and CDR2 loops are SGHTA and FQGNSA. V is reduced by 8 bases and J by 7 bases, leaving a spacing of 14 bases between them. The CDR3 covers 12 residues, taking in both the cysteine and the phenylalanine. CDR3 DNA is the only sequence kept; it has 36 bases, read in frame from the first base. TRB sequencing used genomic DNA with the immunoSEQ assay at survey resolution or the hsTCRB kit. For the original study's pipeline: The immunoSEQ software handled initial read processing, and the LymphoSeq R package was used for repertoire analyses. Clonality was calculated as 1 minus normalized Shannon entropy, and the Gini coefficient was also calculated for each TRB dataset. Phenotypes of unsorted samples were inferred by mapping TRB sequences from sorted subsets of the recipient or donor onto unsorted samples of the same recipient. Here the immuneACCESS table is served through TCRdb, limited to in-frame sequences with V and J called. Missing clones are a known gap in these copies; in checked studies unresolved V genes cover under half, and the rest lacks a known reason. V and J calls and clone size follow that table, whereas D and trimming were derived from the DNA. The sample profile shows 66,000 or so clones; approximately 92% of them were found once. The leading ten clones occupy roughly 2.9% of the sample.

Related bone marrow donors provided peripheral blood samples on the day of marrow donation. Mononuclear cells from peripheral blood and bone marrow were separated by Ficoll-Hypaque density centrifugation and then cryopreserved. Sample: PBMCs. The receptor chain draws on TRBV7-2 and TRBJ2-5, and TRBD2 may be the D gene, going by 5 matching bases. The TCR comes from a woman in her 30s in good health and a related stem cell transplant donor. For the CDR3, the sequence is CASGLTRGTQYF. The DNA sequence reads TGTGCCAGCGGCCTGACCCGGGGGACCCAGTACTTC.